The rows below give T cell receptor beta chains drawn from one sample of a study of identical twins. TCRdb called the 5' RACE reads again in MiXCR, with one record for every CDR3 protein. Of 350,000 to 600,000 distinct CDR3 sequences in the sample, 13% to 15% were seen once. The data also belong to a second study, concerning yellow fever vaccine responses in identical twins.

Material for sequencing was CD4+ T cells sorted from blood. These receptors were taken from a woman between 18 and 29 years old in good health. Each CDR3 is given with its conserved first and last residue. The D gene is left open where the match is weak. Only some rows state a clone size, as once, few, many or a class for expanded clones.

d_call: -
j_call: TRBJ2-6
clone_size: few
v_call: TRBV5-1
cdr3_nt: TGCGCCAGCGGAGACCCTTCTGGGGCCAACGTCCTGACTTTC
cdr3_aa: CASGDPSGANVLTF

d_call: -
j_call: TRBJ1-4
clone_size: -
v_call: TRBV7-9
cdr3_nt: TGTGCCAGCAGCCTTACCCGCGCTAATGAAAAACTGTTTTTT
cdr3_aa: CASSLTRANEKLFF

d_call: TRBD1
j_call: TRBJ2-7
clone_size: -
v_call: TRBV14
cdr3_nt: TGTGCCAGCAGCCCTCTGGACAGGGCCCAGCAGTACTTC
cdr3_aa: CASSPLDRAQQYF

d_call: TRBD2
j_call: TRBJ2-3
clone_size: once
v_call: TRBV20-1
cdr3_nt: TGCAGTGCCCCTGCTAGCGGGGTTACAGATACGCAGTATTTT
cdr3_aa: CSAPASGVTDTQYF

d_call: -
j_call: TRBJ2-7
clone_size: few
v_call: TRBV4-1
cdr3_nt: TGCGCCAGCAGCCAAGATATTTCCCCACAGGGCACCTACGAGCAGTACTTC
cdr3_aa: CASSQDISPQGTYEQYF

d_call: TRBD1
j_call: TRBJ2-7
clone_size: -
v_call: TRBV7-8
cdr3_nt: TGTGCCAGCAGCCTTCGGGACAGGGTGAACGAGCAGTACTTC
cdr3_aa: CASSLRDRVNEQYF

d_call: TRBD1
j_call: TRBJ2-5
clone_size: few
v_call: TRBV5-1
cdr3_nt: TGCGCCAGCGGGGCGCAGGGGGCGTTCGGAGAGACCCAGTACTTC
cdr3_aa: CASGAQGAFGETQYF

d_call: -
j_call: TRBJ2-1
clone_size: few
v_call: TRBV12-3/TRBV12-4
cdr3_nt: TGTGCCAGCATGAAAGAGGGGGTCTACAATGAGCAGTTCTTC
cdr3_aa: CASMKEGVYNEQFF

d_call: TRBD1
j_call: TRBJ2-3
clone_size: -
v_call: TRBV10-3
cdr3_nt: TGTGCCATCAGCCCGACAGGGCCAGATACGCAGTATTTT
cdr3_aa: CAISPTGPDTQYF

d_call: -
j_call: TRBJ2-1
clone_size: few
v_call: TRBV5-5
cdr3_nt: TGTGCCAGCAGCTTCCCCGGGGAGACTAGTCGGCAGTTCTTC
cdr3_aa: CASSFPGETSRQFF

d_call: -
j_call: TRBJ2-3
clone_size: few
v_call: TRBV7-2
cdr3_nt: TGTGCCAGCAGCTTAGGAGGGAAATACACAGATACGCAGTATTTT
cdr3_aa: CASSLGGKYTDTQYF

d_call: -
j_call: TRBJ1-1
clone_size: many
v_call: TRBV10-3
cdr3_nt: TGTGCCATCAGTGAGTCTGGTAGTCGAATCGAGGCAGCTTTCTTT
cdr3_aa: CAISESGSRIEAAFF

d_call: -
j_call: TRBJ2-7
clone_size: few
v_call: TRBV27
cdr3_nt: TGTGCCAGCAGTTGGGGCCTCGAGCAGTACTTC
cdr3_aa: CASSWGLEQYF

d_call: TRBD1
j_call: TRBJ2-7
clone_size: few
v_call: TRBV11-1
cdr3_nt: TGTGCCAGCAGCACGAACAGGGGGCGAGCCTACGAGCAGTACTTC
cdr3_aa: CASSTNRGRAYEQYF

d_call: -
j_call: TRBJ2-1
clone_size: -
v_call: TRBV4-3
cdr3_nt: TGCGCCAGCAGCCACCGGGCGTCGGCGCCTTACAATGAGCAGTTCTTC
cdr3_aa: CASSHRASAPYNEQFF

d_call: TRBD1
j_call: TRBJ2-1
clone_size: few
v_call: TRBV27
cdr3_nt: TGTGCCAGCAGTAGATACCGGGACAGATCATACAATGAGCAGTTCTTC
cdr3_aa: CASSRYRDRSYNEQFF

d_call: TRBD1
j_call: TRBJ1-2
clone_size: few
v_call: TRBV9
cdr3_nt: TGTGCCAGCAGCCCTGCGCCAGGGGGCTGGGATGGCTACACCTTC
cdr3_aa: CASSPAPGGWDGYTF

d_call: TRBD1
j_call: TRBJ1-2
clone_size: few
v_call: TRBV7-2
cdr3_nt: TGTGCCAGCAGATACGACAGGGGGCATGGCTACACCTTC
cdr3_aa: CASRYDRGHGYTF

d_call: -
j_call: TRBJ2-2
clone_size: -
v_call: TRBV7-2
cdr3_nt: TGTGCCAGCAATATAGGGTTGACTAACACCGGGGAGCTGTTTTTT
cdr3_aa: CASNIGLTNTGELFF

d_call: -
j_call: TRBJ2-5
clone_size: few
v_call: TRBV6-2/TRBV6-3
cdr3_nt: TGTGCCAGCAGTTGGGATCACGGAAACAAGCAAGAGACCCAGTACTTC
cdr3_aa: CASSWDHGNKQETQYF

d_call: TRBD1
j_call: TRBJ2-1
clone_size: few
v_call: TRBV5-1
cdr3_nt: TGCGCCAGCAGCATCCGGACAGGGCACAATGAGCAGTTCTTC
cdr3_aa: CASSIRTGHNEQFF

d_call: TRBD1
j_call: TRBJ2-1
clone_size: -
v_call: TRBV25-1
cdr3_nt: TGTGCCAGCAGTGAACGGGACAGAATATCCTACAATGAGCAGTTCTTC
cdr3_aa: CASSERDRISYNEQFF

d_call: -
j_call: TRBJ1-1
clone_size: -
v_call: TRBV6-5
cdr3_nt: TGTGCCAGCAGTTACGACAGGACCATGAACACTGAAGCTTTCTTT
cdr3_aa: CASSYDRTMNTEAFF

d_call: TRBD1
j_call: TRBJ2-2
clone_size: few
v_call: TRBV28
cdr3_nt: TGTGCCAGCAGTTCCAGGGGGCGATTCACCGGGGAGCTGTTTTTT
cdr3_aa: CASSSRGRFTGELFF

d_call: -
j_call: TRBJ2-2
clone_size: many
v_call: TRBV5-1
cdr3_nt: TGCGCCAGCAGCTACCTGTGGGACTCGAACACCGGGGAGCTGTTTTTT
cdr3_aa: CASSYLWDSNTGELFF